This T cell receptor beta chain originates from a study of OX40 agonist ivuxolimab in advanced cancers. Study background: Aged roughly 23 to 79 with a mean of around 60 years, they were 75% to 85% male. Treatment received earlier with anti-PD-1, anti-PD-L1 or anti-CTLA-4 agents was allowed, and over 30% had some.

Study-level points and caveats: Antigen specificity of clonally expanded peripheral T cells was not established.

For this clone: Its antigen is undetermined.

There are 13 residues in the CDR3. The germline V gene encodes CDR1 LNHNV and CDR2 YYDKDF (reference sequence). V lost 3 bases to trimming and J lost 2 bases, with 7 bases between them. Autoimmune disease history or systemic immunosuppression led to patient exclusion. Some clones are missing from TCRdb's copy, which holds only in-frame ones; the method was immunoSEQ multiplex PCR. Among tens of thousands of clones, around nine tenths were seen once, and the ten largest hold roughly 0.77%. The sequence came from an adult with an advanced solid tumor such as melanoma, head and neck, liver or kidney cancer. Sequencing used CD4+ or CD8+ T cells sorted from blood, obtained in a trial of the OX40 agonist ivuxolimab. The rearrangement uses TRBV15 and TRBJ2-5; D gene uncertain. The CDR3 sequence is CATSRVGQETQYF. In DNA form, the CDR3 reads TGTGCCACCAGCAGGGTGGGGCAAGAGACCCAGTACTTC.